This TCR beta chain derives from a study of cytomegalovirus exposure and HLA in healthy donors (dated by TCRdb to 2017 to 2019). Regarding the complete study: An earlier analysis of fewer than 750 of the donors reported approximately 300 Gb of sequence data and 117 million unique TCR beta sequences obtained from roughly 170 million T cells. HLA typing included class I and class II loci at four-digit resolution. Among the roughly 380 genotyped donors, more than 70% belonged to the genetic ancestry cluster associated with self-reported Caucasian donors. The number of typed donors differed by locus: roughly 629-630 for A, B, C, DRB1 and DQB1; approximately 530 for DQA1; some 590 for DPA1; and 400 to 480 for DPB1. In a later analysis, previously published TCR beta repertoires from more than 500 donors were re-analyzed and high-resolution HLA genotyping was added so that TCR occurrence patterns could be studied. High-throughput TCR immunosequencing, statistical association of individual TCRs with disease status, and machine learning were combined to predict cytomegalovirus infection status. The study used immunosequencing to profile the T cell repertoires of 666 subjects and linked those repertoires to cytomegalovirus serostatus. Besides the first cohort of hundreds of subjects, a separate validation cohort made up of about 120 different subjects was used. Genome-wide SNP genotypes for about 65% of the roughly 700 donors were used in a later genetic analysis, which treated that subset as a discovery cohort. Among some 410 genotyped donors of the cohort, an average of approximately 240,000 unique TCR beta nucleotide sequences was sequenced per donor, of which 15% to 20% were non-productive. Alongside the repertoire data, information on donor age, sex, ethnicity and CMV serostatus was compiled. Four to six DR-DQ haplotypes were handled as single units for association and clustering, since linkage in the cohort was strong. The aim of the study was to test whether cataloging public T cell receptors could identify signatures of past pathogen exposure. All discovery cohort repertoires had been generated on a single sequencing platform. An early release covering some 640 HLA-typed donors comprised about 300 gigabases of sequencing data and roughly 85 million unique TCR sequences. In an earlier analysis of a few hundred of the donors, high-throughput TCR beta sequencing was used to judge whether each TCR beta V gene segment behaved as functional or pseudogenic. Rather than drawing on any new phenotypic data, the later analysis identified candidate immune exposures from TCR beta sequences and the way those sequences occurred across donors.

A note on this clone: What this receptor recognizes is not known. Base qualities are not provided; no much larger clone lies one nucleotide away.

CDR1 and CDR2 (LNHDA, SQIVND) derive from the germline V gene (reference sequence). Counted from cysteine to phenylalanine, this CDR3 has 15 amino acids. CDR3 DNA only is kept here, 45 bases in frame from base 1. Relative to germline, V is missing 7 bases and J is missing 1 base, with 6 bases of the junction outside any gene match. Summary of the overall study and its limitations: Because counts were too low, roughly 18 rarely observed V segments, including chromosome 9 orphons, were left out of the earlier analysis of approximately 500 of the donors. Because some donors lacked HLA typing at each locus, the association tests relied only on the typed subset. It was suggested by the authors that the approach could potentially be generalized to other disease states and immunological phenotypes. Most TCR sequences were seen in very few donors, while some public TCRs were found in many individuals. Linkage disequilibrium might explain the correlated functional status among segregating V segments, but an unknown experimental factor could not be ruled out. A later analysis associated 16,951 TCR beta sequences with specific HLA alleles at a false discovery rate of 0.05. In a later analysis, the rate of TCR association differed among HLA loci, with DRB1 alleles having the most associated TCRs and HLA-C alleles having the fewest. V-gene and J-gene trimming of TCR beta chains was associated with a missense DCLRE1C variant in a later genetic analysis, and the association was replicated in an independent cohort. Only TCR beta chains were sequenced in this cohort, and the absence of alpha or paired-chain data limited detectable features. A further reported finding was that TCR beta sequences accurately predicted the HLA-A and HLA-B alleles for most subjects in the first cohort. Some IMGT-functional V segments, including TRBV6-2 and TRBV6-3, could not be told apart with the 87-base-pair reads, so those segments were excluded. In vitro tests confirmed that a few of the cytomegalovirus-associated TCR beta chains recognize cytomegalovirus antigens. According to a later analysis, parvovirus B19, influenza, CMV and Epstein-Barr virus appeared linked to several top co-occurrence clusters. When HLA alleles, especially DR and DQ, strongly co-occurred, TCR associations were difficult to assign to individual alleles. The only immune exposure information available for the cohort was CMV serostatus. According to a later analysis, most CMV-associated TCR beta chains appeared to be HLA-restricted, and the HLA associations seemed to be driven largely by CMV exposure. Cytomegalovirus status was reported to be diagnosed by the classifier with high specificity and sensitivity in both the original and validation cohorts. Presence/absence analyses assumed roughly uniform sequencing depth across donors, an assumption that may not hold. A later analysis found that HLA-associated TCR beta chains were more clonally expanded and had lower generation probabilities than equally common non-associated chains. The study gave a list of over 150 TCR beta chains associated with cytomegalovirus. In an earlier analysis of 500 to 650 of the donors, most TCR beta V segments appeared in productive rearrangements about 90% or about 30% of the time, broadly matching IMGT annotations. According to a later genetic analysis, donors in an Asian-associated ancestry cluster had fewer N-insertions in productive TCRs than the approximately 670-donor mean. A cluster of highly shared sequence variants was judged likely to represent a technical artifact of the sequencing pipeline.

Library construction relied on the immunoSEQ multiplex PCR assay. For the multiplex PCR, a mixture combining 60 forward primers for TCR Vbeta segments and 13 reverse primers for TCR Jbeta segments was used. The CDR3 region of rearranged TCR beta genes was amplified from genomic DNA by a multiplex PCR assay. On the Illumina HiSeq System, the amplified TCR beta libraries were sequenced as 87-base-pair reads. In the paper's pipeline: A later analysis counted tens of millions of unique TCR beta chains across the 500 to 850 repertoires, and some 11 million of these chains were shared by at least two donors. Raw reads were error-corrected and collapsed into unique sequences by a nearest-neighbor algorithm in which closely related sequences were merged to remove PCR and sequencing errors. CDR3 sequences were aligned to IMGT reference sequences to assign V, D and J gene segments. For a sequence to be retained, a match of at least six nucleotides was required to both a V gene segment and a J gene segment. Rearrangements were called productive when the CDR3 lacked stop codons and stayed in frame with V and J; all others were non-productive. Following IMGT convention, CDR3 was defined as the stretch from the second conserved V-encoded cysteine up to the conserved J-encoded phenylalanine. Sequences without an unambiguous match to a single V gene segment were excluded from the earlier analysis of 587 of the donors. In an earlier analysis of a few hundred of the donors, a V segment was called functional when productive rearrangements were above 56.7%, and segregating when the standard deviation between donors exceeded 5%. A statistical classification framework was built for diagnosing cytomegalovirus status from the catalog of TCR beta chain sequences. In a later analysis, V and J genes were assigned by comparing TCR nucleotide sequences against IMGT/GENE-DB human TR gene sequences. The TCRdist pipeline was used in a later analysis to assign CDR3 sequences and most-parsimonious VDJ recombination scenarios. In a later analysis, every TCR beta chain was defined by the combination of its CDR3 amino acid sequence and its V-gene family, and reads without a unique V-gene family were dropped. As a way to deal with suspected cross-contamination and a sequencing artifact, a later analysis dropped 500 to 700 nucleotide sequences that were highly shared and had low generation probability. In a later analysis, a clonal expansion index was calculated for each public chain from normalized within-repertoire ranks of inferred template counts. A later analysis computed generation probabilities with a VDJ recombination model fitted to out-of-frame rearrangements, and checked the results against IGoR. In a later analysis, hypergeometric tests were used to score TCR-TCR, TCR-HLA and TCR-CMV co-occurrence, with a repertoire-size bias correction applied to TCR pairs. False discovery rates were estimated in a later analysis by permuting HLA or CMV assignments 20 times. In a later analysis, co-occurring TCRs were grouped using DBSCAN, with TCRdist sequence similarity added in when clustering inside HLA-allele-positive subsets. Co-occurrence clustering excluded repertoires with fewer than 30,000 or more than 120,000 public chains, plus five with anomalous nucleotide sharing. What TCRdb holds here is the immuneACCESS table cut down to in-frame rearrangements. Part of the clones is not present; checked against another copy, under half of the missing clones reflect an unresolved V gene, and the others are unexplained. D and trimming come from the DNA, and the V and J calls and clone size come from that table. The sample table holds 85,000 to 130,000 clones, of which 75% to 85% were seen once. About 1.6% of the sample comes from the top ten.

The cohort comprised around 700 healthy bone marrow donors. Cohort members were all nominally healthy when sampled, although unrecorded immune exposures were likely present. The donor was CMV seronegative and was included in the group of 352 seronegative cohort members. Every donor gave a peripheral blood sample, and the peripheral blood mononuclear cells from that sample were used for TCR beta sequencing. Genomic DNA extraction from the blood cell samples was performed with the Qiagen DNeasy Blood Extraction Kit. The V gene is TRBV19 and the J gene is TRBJ2-4, and TRBD2 aligns with 8 junction nucleotides. This TCR was sampled from a man aged 45-65 years in good health and CMV-seronegative. Sample: PBMCs. The CDR3 reads as follows: CASTPGGLAKNIQYF. The nucleotide sequence is TGTGCCAGTACTCCGGGGGGGCTGGCCAAAAACATTCAGTACTTC.